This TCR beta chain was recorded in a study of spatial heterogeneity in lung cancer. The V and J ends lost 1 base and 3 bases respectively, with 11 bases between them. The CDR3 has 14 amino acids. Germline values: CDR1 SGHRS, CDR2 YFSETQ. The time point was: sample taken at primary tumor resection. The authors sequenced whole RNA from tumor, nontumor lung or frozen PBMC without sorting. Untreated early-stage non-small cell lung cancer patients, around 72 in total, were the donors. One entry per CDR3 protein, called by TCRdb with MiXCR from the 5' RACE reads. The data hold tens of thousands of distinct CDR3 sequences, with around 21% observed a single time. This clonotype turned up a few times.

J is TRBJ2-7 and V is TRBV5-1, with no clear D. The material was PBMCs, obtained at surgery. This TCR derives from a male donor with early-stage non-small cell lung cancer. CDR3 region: CASSLQDTGYEQYF. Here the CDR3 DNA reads TGCGCCAGCAGCTTGCAGGATACGGGCTACGAGCAGTACTTC.